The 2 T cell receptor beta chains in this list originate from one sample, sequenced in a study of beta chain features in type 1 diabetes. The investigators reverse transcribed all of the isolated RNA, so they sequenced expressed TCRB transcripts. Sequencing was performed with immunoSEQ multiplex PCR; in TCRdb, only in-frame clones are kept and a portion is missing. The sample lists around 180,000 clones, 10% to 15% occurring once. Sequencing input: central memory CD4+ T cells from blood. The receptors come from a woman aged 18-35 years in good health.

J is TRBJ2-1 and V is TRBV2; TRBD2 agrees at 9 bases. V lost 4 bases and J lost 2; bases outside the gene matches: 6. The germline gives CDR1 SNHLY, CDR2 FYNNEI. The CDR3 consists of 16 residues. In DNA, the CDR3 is TGTGCCAGCAGTGCGGCTAGCGGGACCACCTACAATGAGCAGTTCTTC. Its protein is CASSAASGTTYNEQFF.

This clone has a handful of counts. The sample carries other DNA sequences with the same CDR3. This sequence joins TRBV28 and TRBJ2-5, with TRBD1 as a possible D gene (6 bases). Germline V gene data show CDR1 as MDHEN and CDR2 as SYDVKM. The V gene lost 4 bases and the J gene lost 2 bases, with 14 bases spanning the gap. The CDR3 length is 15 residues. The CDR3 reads CASSSPQGRQETQYF. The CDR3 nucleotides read TGTGCCAGCAGTTCGCCCCAGGGGCGACAAGAGACCCAGTACTTC.